One TCR beta chain is described in this entry. V lost 4 bases, J lost 7 bases, and 21 bases lay in between. CDR1 and CDR2 (germline): SGDLS, YYNGEE. The CDR3 extends over 16 amino acids. The cohort comprised adults aged roughly 18 to 95 years residing in 20 to 30 US areas. The data were obtained in a study of blood T cell repertoires in COVID-19. Sequencing was performed with immunoSEQ multiplex PCR; in TCRdb, only in-frame clones are kept and a portion is missing. Of roughly 220,000 clones in the sample, about nine tenths were seen once. The source material was PBMCs or T cells enriched from blood (not recorded which). This chain uses TRBV9 with TRBJ1-3; the D is unclear. The TCR comes from a woman younger than 45 who had recovered from COVID-19. CDR3 nucleotides: TGTGCCAGCAGCCCTTACACGGGAGCCGATGGGAACACCATATATTTT. Its translation: CASSPYTGADGNTIYF.